This T cell receptor beta chain was obtained from a study of T cells in Graves' hyperthyroidism and ophthalmopathy. Study background: Peripheral blood was collected at initial diagnosis, before any treatment.

The hyperthyroidism was newly diagnosed and had lasted under 2 months; the patients were aged 18 to 65. The CDR3 is 12 residues long. CDR1 SQVTM and CDR2 ANQGSEA come from the germline V gene. Trimming removed 6 bases at V and 2 bases at J, with 10 bases between. The CDR3 regions of TCR beta were amplified from RNA transcripts. In the first-round RT-PCR of the TCR CDR3, the HTBI primer set was used. MiXCR, applied by TCRdb to the multiplex PCR reads, yields one record per CDR3 protein. Among more than 650,000 distinct CDR3 sequences listed, 14% were seen once. V usage is TRBV29-1 and J usage is TRBJ1-2; no firm D call. The source of this sequence is a woman younger than 35 with Graves' hyperthyroidism. Sample: blood. For the CDR3, the DNA is TGCAGCGTCGTCCTACGCAACTATGGCTACACCTTC. As protein: CSVVLRNYGYTF.